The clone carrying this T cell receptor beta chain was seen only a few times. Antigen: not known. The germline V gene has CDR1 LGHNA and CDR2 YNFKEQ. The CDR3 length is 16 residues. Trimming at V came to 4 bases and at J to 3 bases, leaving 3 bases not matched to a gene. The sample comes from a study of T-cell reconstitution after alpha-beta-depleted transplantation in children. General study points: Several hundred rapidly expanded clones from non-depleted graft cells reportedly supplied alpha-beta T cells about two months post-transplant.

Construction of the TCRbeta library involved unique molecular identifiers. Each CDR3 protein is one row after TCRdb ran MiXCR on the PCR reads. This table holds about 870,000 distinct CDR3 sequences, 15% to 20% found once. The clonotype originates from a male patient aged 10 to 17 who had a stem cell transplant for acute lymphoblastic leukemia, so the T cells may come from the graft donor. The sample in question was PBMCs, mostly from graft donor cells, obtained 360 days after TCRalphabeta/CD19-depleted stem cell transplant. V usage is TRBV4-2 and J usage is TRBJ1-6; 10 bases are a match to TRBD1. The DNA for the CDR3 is TGTGCCAGCAGCCCCGGGACAGGGGTCTATAATTCACCCCTCCACTTT. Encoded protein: CASSPGTGVYNSPLHF.